A selection of T cell receptor beta chains follows, all from one sample in a study of OX40 agonist ivuxolimab in advanced cancers. Profiled with immunoSEQ multiplex PCR; TCRdb holds only in-frame clones, not every one. The sample carries roughly 66,000 clones, roughly 85% recorded once. The specimen was CD4+ or CD8+ T cells sorted from blood, collected in a trial of the OX40 agonist ivuxolimab. These receptors all come from an adult with an advanced solid tumor such as melanoma, head and neck, liver or kidney cancer. Each CDR3 is given with its conserved first and last residue. The D gene is left open where the match is weak. Size is omitted from some rows. Given values are once, few, many or a class for expanded clones.

len	v_gene	abundance	j_gene	d_gene	CDR3aa	CDR3nt
14	TRBV18	NA	TRBJ1-5	NA	CASSPGVGNQPQHF	TGTGCCAGCTCACCAGGGGTAGGGAATCAGCCCCAGCATTTT
15	TRBV5-1	NA	TRBJ1-3	NA	CASSSGPSSGNTIYF	TGCGCCAGCAGCTCGGGACCTTCCTCTGGAAACACCATATATTTT
17	TRBV18	NA	TRBJ2-1	TRBD2	CASSPVPLAGGYNEQFF	TGTGCCAGCTCACCTGTTCCACTAGCGGGAGGCTACAATGAGCAGTTCTTC
15	TRBV7-2	NA	TRBJ2-2	NA	CASSLAGPNTGELFF	TGTGCCAGCAGCTTAGCGGGTCCGAACACCGGGGAGCTGTTTTTT
16	TRBV6-6	NA	TRBJ2-2	TRBD1	CASSTIGGQGGGELFF	TGTGCCAGCAGTACCATCGGCGGACAGGGAGGCGGGGAGCTGTTTTTT
15	TRBV6-5	NA	TRBJ1-1	NA	CASSYSTGVNTEAFF	TGTGCCAGCAGTTACTCGACCGGGGTTAACACTGAAGCTTTCTTT
16	TRBV6-5	once	TRBJ1-2	NA	CASSYSFGGASYGYTF	TGTGCCAGCAGTTACTCTTTTGGGGGCGCTTCCTATGGCTACACCTTC
15	TRBV6-1	NA	TRBJ2-7	TRBD2	CASTPSGISSYEQYF	TGTGCCAGCACCCCCAGCGGGATAAGCTCCTACGAGCAGTACTTC
11	TRBV2	NA	TRBJ1-1	NA	CASSSEYEAFF	TGTGCCAGCAGTAGCGAGTATGAAGCTTTCTTT
15	TRBV7-2	NA	TRBJ2-7	TRBD2	CASSSLAGISYEQYF	TGTGCCAGCAGCTCTTTAGCGGGCATCTCCTACGAGCAGTACTTC
12	TRBV30	few	TRBJ2-7	NA	CAWRVPLGEQYF	TGTGCCTGGAGGGTCCCCCTGGGGGAGCAGTACTTC
13	TRBV7-8	NA	TRBJ2-3	NA	CASSLGGTDTQYF	TGTGCCAGCAGCCTAGGAGGTACAGATACGCAGTATTTT
12	TRBV30	NA	TRBJ1-2	TRBD1	CAWSGTGYGYTF	TGTGCCTGGAGTGGGACAGGCTATGGCTACACCTTC
16	TRBV6-1	NA	TRBJ1-5	TRBD1	CASSDWTGHSNQPQHF	TGTGCCAGCAGTGACTGGACAGGGCATAGCAATCAGCCCCAGCATTTT
16	TRBV7-9	once	TRBJ2-1	NA	CASSLVGDLHGGEQFF	TGTGCCAGCAGCTTAGTAGGGGACCTCCACGGGGGTGAGCAGTTCTTC
12	TRBV30	NA	TRBJ1-1	NA	CAHGRGETEAFF	TGTGCCCATGGCAGGGGAGAGACTGAAGCTTTCTTT
14	TRBV4-3	NA	TRBJ2-3	TRBD2	CASSWGGDTDTQYF	TGCGCCAGCAGTTGGGGGGGAGACACAGATACGCAGTATTTT
17	TRBV7-2	NA	TRBJ2-7	TRBD2	CASSSRGGGGSSYEQYF	TGTGCCAGCAGCTCGCGGGGCGGGGGAGGAAGCTCCTACGAGCAGTACTTC
17	TRBV5-1	few	TRBJ2-2	NA	CASSLEGGRRNTGELFF	TGCGCCAGCAGCTTGGAGGGGGGGCGCAGGAACACCGGGGAGCTGTTTTTT